This T cell receptor (beta chain) was sequenced for a study of cytomegalovirus exposure and HLA in healthy donors (dated 2017 in TCRdb). About the investigation overall: An earlier analysis of roughly 610 of the donors reported 276 Gb of sequence data and 117 million unique TCR beta sequences obtained from approximately 180 million T cells. A later genetic analysis took genome-wide SNP genotypes for about three fifths of the 666 donors and used that subset as a discovery cohort. Of the roughly 400 genotyped donors, 75% to 85% were placed in the genetic ancestry cluster associated with self-reported Caucasian donors. In addition to the first cohort of approximately 670 subjects, a separate validation cohort of 120 different subjects was used. An earlier analysis of around 580 of the donors used high-throughput TCR beta sequencing to judge whether each TCR beta V gene segment behaved as functional or pseudogenic. HLA typing included class I and class II loci at four-digit resolution. Donor age, sex, ethnicity and CMV serostatus were compiled together with the repertoire data. Among a few hundred genotyped donors of the cohort, an average of roughly 240,000 unique TCR beta nucleotide sequences were sequenced per donor, approximately 20% of them non-productive. The study profiled the T cell repertoires of 550 to 700 subjects by immunosequencing and related them to cytomegalovirus serostatus. High-throughput TCR immunosequencing, statistical association of individual TCRs with disease status, and machine learning were combined to predict cytomegalovirus infection status. Several DR-DQ haplotypes were handled as single units for association and clustering because linkage in the cohort was strong. A later analysis re-analyzed previously published TCR beta repertoires from roughly 690 donors and added high-resolution HLA genotyping to study TCR occurrence patterns. All discovery cohort repertoires had been generated on a single sequencing platform. About 300 gigabases of sequencing data and approximately 91 million unique TCR sequences made up an early release that covered nearly 650 HLA-typed donors. The study aimed to test whether signatures of past pathogen exposure could be identified by cataloging public T cell receptors. The number of donors typed differed by locus, with roughly 629-640 for A, B, C, DRB1 and DQB1, roughly 520 for DQA1, 600 to 610 for DPA1, and 400 to 490 for DPB1. In the later analysis, no new phenotypic data were used to find candidate immune exposures; instead, reliance was placed on TCR beta sequences and their occurrence across donors.

The cohort comprised approximately 700 healthy bone marrow donors. Cohort members were all nominally healthy when sampled, although unrecorded immune exposures were likely present. The donor was CMV seronegative and belonged to the group of 350 to 400 seronegative cohort members. Each donor provided a peripheral blood sample, and peripheral blood mononuclear cells were used for TCR beta sequencing. Genomic DNA extraction from the blood cell samples was performed with the Qiagen DNeasy Blood Extraction Kit. The library was produced with the immunoSEQ multiplex PCR assay. The multiplex PCR relied on a mix of 60 forward primers for TCR Vbeta segments and 13 reverse primers for TCR Jbeta segments. A multiplex PCR assay on genomic DNA amplified the CDR3 region of rearranged TCR beta genes. Amplified TCR beta libraries were sequenced as 87-base-pair reads on the Illumina HiSeq System. The paper's processing steps were these. Across the 700 or so repertoires, a later analysis counted roughly 77 million unique TCR beta chains, some 11 million of which were shared by at least two donors. Raw reads were error-corrected and collapsed into unique sequences with a nearest-neighbor algorithm that merged closely related sequences to remove PCR and sequencing errors. To assign V, D and J gene segments, CDR3 sequences were aligned to IMGT reference sequences. Each retained sequence needed at least a six-nucleotide match to both a V gene segment and a J gene segment. Rearrangements were classified as productive when the CDR3 lacked stop codons and remained in frame with V and J, and all other rearrangements were classified as non-productive. Following IMGT convention, CDR3 was defined as the stretch from the second conserved V-encoded cysteine to the conserved J-encoded phenylalanine. In an earlier analysis of some 550 of the donors, sequences lacking an unambiguous match to a single V gene segment were excluded. In an earlier analysis of several hundred of the donors, V segments were called functional above 56.7% productive rearrangements and were called segregating when the between-donor standard deviation exceeded 5%. A statistical classification framework was built to diagnose cytomegalovirus status from the catalog of TCR beta chain sequences. In a later analysis, V and J genes were assigned by comparing TCR nucleotide sequences against IMGT/GENE-DB human TR gene sequences. In a later analysis, CDR3 sequences and most-parsimonious VDJ recombination scenarios were assigned using the TCRdist pipeline. In a later analysis, each TCR beta chain was defined by its CDR3 amino acid sequence together with its V-gene family, and reads without a unique V-gene family were excluded. A later analysis removed 500 to 600 highly shared, low-generation-probability nucleotide sequences to deal with suspected cross-contamination and a sequencing artifact. For each public chain, a later analysis derived a clonal expansion index from normalized ranks of inferred template counts within each repertoire. A later analysis computed generation probabilities with a VDJ recombination model fitted to out-of-frame rearrangements, and checked the results against IGoR. A later analysis scored TCR-TCR, TCR-HLA and TCR-CMV co-occurrence with hypergeometric tests, applying a repertoire-size bias correction to TCR pairs. A later analysis estimated false discovery rates by permuting HLA or CMV assignments 20 times. In a later analysis, co-occurring TCRs were grouped with DBSCAN, and TCRdist sequence similarity was added when clustering was performed within HLA-allele-positive subsets. Repertoires with fewer than 30,000 or more than 120,000 public chains, plus five repertoires with anomalous nucleotide sharing, were excluded from co-occurrence clustering. TCRdb obtained this table from immuneACCESS and retained in-frame rearrangements with V and J assigned. These tables miss some clones; where compared with another copy, unresolved V genes account for less than half of the shortfall, and the remainder is unexplained. The V and J calls and the clone size are those of that table, but D and trimming were determined from the DNA. The sample yields around 130,000 clones; around 90% were counted once. Jointly, the top ten make up around 0.51% of the sample.

With regard to this clone: Its antigen target is currently unknown. No per-base quality is available; no much larger clone lies one base away.

Reading the germline V gene (reference sequence) gives CDR1 MNHEY and CDR2 SMNVEV. The CDR3 contains 13 residues, cysteine and phenylalanine counted. The retained sequence is limited to the CDR3, 39 bases, with the frame set at the first base. Trimming at the junction amounts to 3 bases on V and 2 bases on J, and the germline ends lie 8 bases apart. The paper's findings and limits, for the study overall: In the study, approximately 160 TCR beta chains were listed as associated with cytomegalovirus. HLA typing was unavailable for some donors at each locus, so association tests used only the typed subset. Because the 87-base-pair reads could not distinguish some IMGT-functional V segments, including TRBV6-2 and TRBV6-3, those segments were excluded. A later analysis associated roughly 17,000 TCR beta sequences with specific HLA alleles at a false discovery rate of 0.05. A cluster of highly shared sequence variants was judged likely to be a technical artifact of the sequencing pipeline. Because counts were too low, seventeen rarely observed V segments, including chromosome 9 orphons, were excluded from the earlier analysis of 500 to 700 of the donors. Most CMV-associated TCR beta chains appeared to be HLA-restricted in a later analysis, and the HLA associations seemed to be driven largely by CMV exposure. In a later analysis, TCR association rates were found to vary across HLA loci, with the most associated TCRs seen for DRB1 alleles and the fewest for HLA-C alleles. In a later analysis, HLA-associated TCR beta chains were found to be more clonally expanded and to have lower generation probabilities than equally common non-associated chains. According to a later genetic analysis, donors in an Asian-associated ancestry cluster had fewer N-insertions in productive TCRs than the approximately 610-donor mean. A further reported finding was that TCR beta sequences accurately predicted the HLA-A and HLA-B alleles for most subjects in the first cohort. Most TCR sequences were observed very rarely across donors, whereas some public TCRs were present in many individuals. Linkage disequilibrium might explain the correlated functional status among segregating V segments, but an unknown experimental factor could not be ruled out. Assigning TCR associations to individual alleles was difficult when HLA alleles, especially DR and DQ, strongly co-occurred. Presence/absence analyses assumed roughly uniform sequencing depth across donors, an assumption that may not hold. The cohort was sequenced for TCR beta chains only, and without alpha or paired-chain data the features that could be detected were limited. In a later genetic analysis, a missense DCLRE1C variant was associated with V-gene and J-gene trimming of TCR beta chains, and the association was replicated in an independent cohort. It was suggested by the authors that the approach could potentially be generalized to other disease states and immunological phenotypes. Immune exposure information for the cohort was limited to CMV serostatus. Several of the top co-occurrence clusters appeared to be linked to parvovirus B19, influenza, CMV and Epstein-Barr virus, according to a later analysis. In both the original and validation cohorts, the classifier was reported to diagnose cytomegalovirus status with high specificity and sensitivity. In vitro tests confirmed that three of the cytomegalovirus-associated TCR beta chains recognize cytomegalovirus antigens. In an earlier analysis of about 540 of the donors, most TCR beta V segments were observed in productive rearrangements about 90% or about 30% of the time, broadly matching IMGT annotations.

The source material was PBMCs. Recombination linked TRBV27 to TRBJ2-7; the D gene remains uncertain. The sequence came from a woman in her forties in good health and CMV-seronegative. This receptor carries the CDR3 CASSLGSTYEQYF. The bases are TGTGCCAGCAGTTTGGGCAGTACCTACGAGCAGTACTTC.